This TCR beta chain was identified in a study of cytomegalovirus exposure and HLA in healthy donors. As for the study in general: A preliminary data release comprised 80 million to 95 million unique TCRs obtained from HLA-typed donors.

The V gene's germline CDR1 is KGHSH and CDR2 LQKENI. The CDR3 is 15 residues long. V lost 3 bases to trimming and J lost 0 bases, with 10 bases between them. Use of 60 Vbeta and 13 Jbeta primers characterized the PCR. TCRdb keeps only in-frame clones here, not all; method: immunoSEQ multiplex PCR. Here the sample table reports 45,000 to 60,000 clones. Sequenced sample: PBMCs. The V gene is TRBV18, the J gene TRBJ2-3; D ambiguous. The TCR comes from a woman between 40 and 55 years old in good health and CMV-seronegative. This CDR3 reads CASSPSTRSTDTQYF. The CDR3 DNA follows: TGTGCCAGCTCACCTTCGACACGGAGCACAGATACGCAGTATTTT.